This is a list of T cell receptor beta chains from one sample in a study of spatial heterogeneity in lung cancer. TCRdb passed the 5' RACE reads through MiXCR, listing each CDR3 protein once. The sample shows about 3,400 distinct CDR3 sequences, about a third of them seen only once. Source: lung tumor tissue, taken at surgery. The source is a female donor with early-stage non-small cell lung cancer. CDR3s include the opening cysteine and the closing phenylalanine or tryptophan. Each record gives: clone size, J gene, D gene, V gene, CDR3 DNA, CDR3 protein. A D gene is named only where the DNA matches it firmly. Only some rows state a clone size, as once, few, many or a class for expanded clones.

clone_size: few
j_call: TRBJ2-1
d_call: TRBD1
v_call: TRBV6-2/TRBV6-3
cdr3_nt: TGTGCCAGCAGTATTACCGGGACAGCGATGGTTGAGCAGTTCTTC
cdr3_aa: CASSITGTAMVEQFF

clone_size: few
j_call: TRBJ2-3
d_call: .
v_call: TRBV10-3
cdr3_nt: TGTGCCATCAAGACAGACCCCACAGATACGCAGTATTTT
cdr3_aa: CAIKTDPTDTQYF

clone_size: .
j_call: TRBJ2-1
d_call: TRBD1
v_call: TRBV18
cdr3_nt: TGTGCCAGCTCACCACAGGACAGGGACAATGAGCAGTTCTTC
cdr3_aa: CASSPQDRDNEQFF

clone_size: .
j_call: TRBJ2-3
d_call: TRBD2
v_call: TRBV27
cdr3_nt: TGTGCCAGCAGTACATGGACTAGAGCTAGCACAGATACGCAGTATTTT
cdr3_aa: CASSTWTRASTDTQYF

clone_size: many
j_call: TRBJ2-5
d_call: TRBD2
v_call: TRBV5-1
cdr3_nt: TGCGCCAGCAGCTTGACTAGCGGGCAAGAGACCCAGTACTTC
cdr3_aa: CASSLTSGQETQYF

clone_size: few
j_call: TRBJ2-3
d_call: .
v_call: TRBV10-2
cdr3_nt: TGCGCCAGCAAAGATGGCCCAGGGCGCACAGATACGCAGTATTTT
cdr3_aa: CASKDGPGRTDTQYF

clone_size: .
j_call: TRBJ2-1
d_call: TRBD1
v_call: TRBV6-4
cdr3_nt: TGTGCCAGCAGTGTTAGGGCAGGGGGCCACAATGAGCAGTTCTTC
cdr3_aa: CASSVRAGGHNEQFF

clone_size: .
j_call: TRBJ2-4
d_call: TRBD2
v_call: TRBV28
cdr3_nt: TGTGCCAGCGGAGGTTTGCGGGGGAGCGGGGCCAAAAACATTCAGTACTTC
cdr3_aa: CASGGLRGSGAKNIQYF

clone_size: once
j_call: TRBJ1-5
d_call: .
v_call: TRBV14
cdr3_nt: TGTGCCAGCAGCCAAGTAAGGCGGGTCCTTAGGAATCAGCCCCAGCATTTT
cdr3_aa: CASSQVRRVLRNQPQHF

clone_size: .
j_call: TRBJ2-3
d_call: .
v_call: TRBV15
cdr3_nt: TGTGCCACCAGCAGAGTCTCGGGCGCAGGCACAGATACGCAGTATTTT
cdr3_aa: CATSRVSGAGTDTQYF

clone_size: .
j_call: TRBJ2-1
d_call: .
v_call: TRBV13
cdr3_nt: TGTGCCAGCAGCTTAGGACAGGGACTGAACAATGAGCAGTTCTTC
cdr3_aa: CASSLGQGLNNEQFF

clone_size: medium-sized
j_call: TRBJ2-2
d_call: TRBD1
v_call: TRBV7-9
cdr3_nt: TGTGCCAGCAGCGGGTTGACAGGGTTCACCGGGGAGCTGTTTTTT
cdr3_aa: CASSGLTGFTGELFF

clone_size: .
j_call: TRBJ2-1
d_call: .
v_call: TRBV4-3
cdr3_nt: TGCGCCAGCAGCCAAGATCCGGGGGTTGAGCAGTTCTTC
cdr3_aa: CASSQDPGVEQFF

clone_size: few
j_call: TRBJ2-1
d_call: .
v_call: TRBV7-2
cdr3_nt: TGTGCCAGCAGCCCCTACCCAAGGGAGAGGCAGTTCTTC
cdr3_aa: CASSPYPRERQFF

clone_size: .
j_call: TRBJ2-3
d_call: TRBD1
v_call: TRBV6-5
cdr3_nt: TGTGCCAGCAGTTACGGGGGGGACAGGGTCACAGATACGCAGTATTTT
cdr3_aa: CASSYGGDRVTDTQYF

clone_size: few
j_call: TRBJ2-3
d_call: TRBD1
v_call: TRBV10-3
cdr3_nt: TGTGCCATCAGCCAACCGGACAGGGAGGCGCAGTATTTT
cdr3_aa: CAISQPDREAQYF

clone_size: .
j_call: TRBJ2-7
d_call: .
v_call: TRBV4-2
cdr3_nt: TGTGCCAGCAGCCAAGACAGGGAACAGTACTTC
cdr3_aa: CASSQDREQYF

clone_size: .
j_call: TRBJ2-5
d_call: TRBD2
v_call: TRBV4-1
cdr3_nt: TGCGCCAGCAGCTCACGGACAACTAGCGGGAGTGAAAAGACCCAGTACTTC
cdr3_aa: CASSSRTTSGSEKTQYF

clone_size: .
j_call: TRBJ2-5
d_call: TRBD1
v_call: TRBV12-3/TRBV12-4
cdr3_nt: TGTGCCAGCAGTCTGGACAGGCAAGAGACCCAGTACTTC
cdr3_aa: CASSLDRQETQYF

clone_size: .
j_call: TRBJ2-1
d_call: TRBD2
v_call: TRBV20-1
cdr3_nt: TGCAGTGCTAGAGATTGGAGACTAGCGGGACGTGGCGATGAGCAGTTCTTC
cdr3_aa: CSARDWRLAGRGDEQFF

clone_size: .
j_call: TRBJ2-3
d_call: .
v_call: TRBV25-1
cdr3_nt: TGTGCCAGCAGTGCTAATAACGGGGAAGAAACAGATACGCAGTATTTT
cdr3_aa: CASSANNGEETDTQYF

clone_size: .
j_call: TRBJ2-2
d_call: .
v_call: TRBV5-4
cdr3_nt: TGTGCCAGCAGCTACGGGGAGGGGGCCGGGGAGCTGTTTTTT
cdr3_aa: CASSYGEGAGELFF

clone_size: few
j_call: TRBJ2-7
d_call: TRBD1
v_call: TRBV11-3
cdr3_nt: TGTGCCAGCAGCACAGGGGGCGGCGAGCAGTACTTC
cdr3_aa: CASSTGGGEQYF